Listed below are T cell receptor beta chains from one sample, sequenced in a study of blood T cell repertoires in COVID-19. Method: immunoSEQ multiplex PCR; TCRdb's copy keeps in-frame clones and lacks some. The sample holds 150,000 to 200,000 clones, around 90% seen once. Specimen: peripheral blood. These receptors all come from a human donor in a cohort sampled during active COVID-19. CDR3s include the opening cysteine and the closing phenylalanine or tryptophan.

>TRBV10-1
CASSDGGGPHNEQFF
>TRBV28
CASNIGGVSNYGYTF
>TRBV4-2
CASSQGGPGELFF
>TRBV24-1
CATSDQPGQHPFSEQYF
>TRBV5-1
CASSASGGSLEQFF
>TRBV5-1
CASRPAGGKETQYF
>TRBV25-1
CASISGGGELFF
>TRBV6-2/TRBV6-3
CASIPRFGTSGRSFNEQYF
>TRBV6-2/TRBV6-3
CASSYMTSGTKTYEQYF
>TRBV28
CASSIGGSMNTEAFF
>TRBV7-9
CASSPGLASWETQYF
>TRBV19
CASSIDLVGSLYEQYF
>TRBV7-2
CASSLTGGGAFF
>TRBV3-1/TRBV3-2
CASSQGGDQPQHF
>TRBV5-4
CASSTRGPGEKLFF
>TRBV12-3/TRBV12-4
CASSLGQTYEQYF
>TRBV5-1
CASSKGLENGEAFF
>TRBV7-2
CASSFRVATNEKLFF
>TRBV24-1
CATSARIGTSGRAPTYNEQFF
>TRBV4-1
CASSLTSANTGELFF
>TRBV5-6
CASSLALKGAFSDTQYF
>TRBV7-9
CASRETGMNTEAFF